This is a list of T cell receptor beta chains from one sample in a study of blood T cell repertoires in COVID-19. Here immunoSEQ multiplex PCR was the method, and the copy in TCRdb shows in-frame clones only, minus some. The sample includes tens of thousands of clones, approximately 79% of them seen just once. Sequencing was carried out using peripheral blood. These receptor sequences come from a human donor in a cohort sampled during active COVID-19. Each CDR3 is given with its conserved first and last residue. D genes are given only for firm matches. The size of a clone is reported for some rows only, either as once, few or many, or as a class for expanded clones.

j_call | v_call | clone_size | d_call | cdr3_nt | cdr3_aa
TRBJ1-1 | TRBV15 | - | - | TGTGCCACCAGCGCATACAGGAACACTGAAGCTTTCTTT | CATSAYRNTEAFF
TRBJ1-3 | TRBV18 | once | - | TGTGCCAGCTCACCCCGACTACAGGGCTCTGGAAACACCATATATTTT | CASSPRLQGSGNTIYF
TRBJ1-2 | TRBV5-8 | - | - | TGTGCCAGCAGCTTGGGTGGAGCAGACCACTATGGCTACACCTTC | CASSLGGADHYGYTF
TRBJ1-1 | TRBV12-3/TRBV12-4 | - | - | TGTGCCAGCAGCCCCTTGAACACTGAAGCTTTCTTT | CASSPLNTEAFF
TRBJ1-5 | TRBV18 | few | TRBD1 | TGTGCCAGCTCACCGGACAGGGGGCACCAGCCCCAGCATTTT | CASSPDRGHQPQHF
TRBJ2-1 | TRBV13 | - | TRBD2 | TGTGCCAGCAGCTTAGACCTAGCGGGAGCCTACAATGAGCAGTTCTTC | CASSLDLAGAYNEQFF
TRBJ1-3 | TRBV6-5 | medium-sized | TRBD1 | TGTGCCAGCTCCCTCAGGGGGCACTCTGGAAACACCATATATTTT | CASSLRGHSGNTIYF
TRBJ2-3 | TRBV24-1 | - | - | TGTGCCACCAGTGACGCCGGGACAAGGGTCACAGATACGCAGTATTTT | CATSDAGTRVTDTQYF
TRBJ2-7 | TRBV28 | - | - | TGTGCCAGCAGTTTAGTAGCGCGGGAGCAGTACTTC | CASSLVAREQYF
TRBJ1-2 | TRBV5-4 | - | - | TGTGCCAGCAGCTGGGGGGTGTCTTTAAACTATGGCTACACCTTC | CASSWGVSLNYGYTF
TRBJ2-3 | TRBV7-9 | - | TRBD2 | TGTGCCAGCAGCTTAGACGGGAGGGGGACAGATACGCAGTATTTT | CASSLDGRGTDTQYF
TRBJ1-6 | TRBV27 | - | - | TGTGCCAGCAGTTTTGAGGGTTCGGATTCACCCCTCCACTTT | CASSFEGSDSPLHF
TRBJ1-1 | TRBV9 | few | - | TGTGCCAGCAGCGGTATGAACACTGAAGCTTTCTTT | CASSGMNTEAFF
TRBJ1-3 | TRBV6-5 | - | - | TGTGCCAGCAGTTACGGGGGGAGCGGAAACACCATATATTTT | CASSYGGSGNTIYF
TRBJ1-1 | TRBV6-6 | - | - | TGTGCCAGCAGTTCCTCTGGAAGTTCGGGGGGTGAAGCTTTCTTT | CASSSSGSSGGEAFF
TRBJ2-3 | TRBV28 | - | - | TGTGCCAGCACCTCTCGATCGGGATCCAAGGTGCACACAGATACGCAGTATTTT | CASTSRSGSKVHTDTQYF
TRBJ1-2 | TRBV3-1/TRBV3-2 | - | - | TGTGCCAGCAGCTCGTCCCTTCAGGGGTCCTATGGCTACACCTTC | CASSSSLQGSYGYTF
TRBJ2-7 | TRBV2 | - | TRBD2 | TGTGCCAGTGGCCGGGACTACTCCTACGAGCAGTACTTC | CASGRDYSYEQYF
TRBJ1-5 | TRBV5-8 | - | - | TGTGCCAGCAGCTTGAACAGGGTACGTGGACAGCCCCAGCATTTT | CASSLNRVRGQPQHF
TRBJ1-1 | TRBV13 | - | - | TGTGCCTTACAGGCAGGGGACACTGAAGCTTTCTTT | CALQAGDTEAFF
TRBJ1-5 | TRBV14 | medium-sized | - | TGTGCCAGCAGCCAAGGACTACAGGGAATTCAGCATTTT | CASSQGLQGIQHF
TRBJ2-5 | TRBV5-1 | - | - | TGCGCCAGCAGGGAGGGCCTCCAAGAGACCCAGTACTTC | CASREGLQETQYF
TRBJ1-1 | TRBV2 | - | TRBD1 | TGTGCCAGCAGGGGGTGGCAGGGGGAGAACACTGAAGCTTTCTTT | CASRGWQGENTEAFF
TRBJ1-5 | TRBV5-1 | - | - | TGCGCCAGCAGCTTACGTCCCTCAGACAATCAGCCCCAGCATTTT | CASSLRPSDNQPQHF
TRBJ1-1 | TRBV18 | - | - | TGTGCCAGCTCACCCGGATGGAGAACTGAAGCTTTCTTT | CASSPGWRTEAFF
TRBJ2-1 | TRBV11-2 | - | - | TGTGCCAGCCTCCGGGTGTGGGATGAGCAGTTCTTC | CASLRVWDEQFF
TRBJ2-2 | TRBV4-3 | - | TRBD1 | TGCGCCAGCAGCATCGGGACAGGCCCTAGGGAGCTGTTTTTT | CASSIGTGPRELFF
TRBJ2-1 | TRBV9 | - | - | TGTGCCAGCAGCCCTCTGGGGAGTGGTTACAATGAGCAGTTCTTC | CASSPLGSGYNEQFF
TRBJ1-1 | TRBV6-5 | once | TRBD1 | TGTGCCACCAGGCAGGGGGTCATTACTGAAGCTTTCTTT | CATRQGVITEAFF
TRBJ1-1 | TRBV6-5 | - | - | TGTGCCAGCAGGCTGCAGGGTAACACTGAAGCTTTCTTT | CASRLQGNTEAFF
TRBJ2-5 | TRBV2 | - | - | TGTGCCAGCAGCGACAGACAGAGAGAGACCCAGTACTTC | CASSDRQRETQYF
TRBJ2-7 | TRBV7-2 | - | - | TGTGCCAGCAGCTTATCGAGGGACTGGAGCTCCTACGAGCAGTACTTC | CASSLSRDWSSYEQYF
TRBJ2-1 | TRBV27 | - | TRBD2 | TGTGCCAGCAGTTTAGTGGGAGGGCCCTACAATGAGCAGTTCTTC | CASSLVGGPYNEQFF
TRBJ2-5 | TRBV19 | - | - | TGTGCCAGTAGTATAGGGGCAGAGACCCAGTACTTC | CASSIGAETQYF
TRBJ1-1 | TRBV7-7 | - | TRBD1 | TGTGCCAGCAGCCCCTTAGGCCTTAGGACAGGGGAAACTGAAGCTTTCTTT | CASSPLGLRTGETEAFF
TRBJ2-3 | TRBV2 | - | TRBD1 | TGTGCCAGCTGCGAGGACAGGGAAGTTTCAGATACGCAGTATTTT | CASCEDREVSDTQYF
TRBJ2-1 | TRBV11-2 | - | TRBD2 | TGTGCCAGCAGCCGGAGCGGGGGAGGCTACAATGAGCAGTTCTTC | CASSRSGGGYNEQFF
TRBJ2-1 | TRBV7-8 | - | TRBD1 | TGTGCCAGCAGCTTAGCGGATGGGACAGGGGTCTACAATGAGCAGTTCTTC | CASSLADGTGVYNEQFF
TRBJ2-2 | TRBV7-6 | - | TRBD2 | TGTGCCAGCAGTCTGAGCGGGGGGCACGGCGGGGAGCTGTTTTTT | CASSLSGGHGGELFF
TRBJ2-3 | TRBV21-1 | - | - | TGTGCCAGCAGCAAAGGTAGCGGGGGGGACAGCCTGGCAGATACGCAGTATTTT | CASSKGSGGDSLADTQYF
TRBJ2-7 | TRBV4-1 | - | TRBD1 | TGCGCCAGCAGCCCACAAACCCCGGGACAGGGTCCCTACGAGCAGTACTTC | CASSPQTPGQGPYEQYF
TRBJ2-1 | TRBV10-2 | - | TRBD2 | TGCGCCAGCTTGGGGACTAGCGACTACAATGAGCAGTTCTTC | CASLGTSDYNEQFF
TRBJ2-7 | TRBV2 | - | - | TGTGCCAGCAGTGAACAGAACTACGAGCAGTACTTC | CASSEQNYEQYF
TRBJ2-1 | TRBV28 | - | - | TGTGCCAGCAAAACATGGAGCTCCTACAATGAGCAGTTCTTC | CASKTWSSYNEQFF